This T cell receptor (beta chain) emerged from a study of blood T cell repertoires in COVID-19. In the study overall: The study drew acute and convalescent COVID-19 samples from the United States, Italy and Spain.

Sequencing was performed with immunoSEQ multiplex PCR; in TCRdb, only in-frame clones are kept and a portion is missing. The sample contains 100,000 to 150,000 clones, 74% of which appear only once. CDR1 is SEHNR, CDR2 FQNEAQ, per germline (reference sequence). The junction had 3 bases not matched to a gene; V was cut back by 7 bases and J by 2 bases. The CDR3 spans 13 residues. The receptor was derived from a man in his sixties with acute or convalescent COVID-19. The V gene is TRBV7-9, the J gene TRBJ1-2; 8 nucleotides match TRBD1. Sequencing was performed on peripheral blood. CDR3 DNA: TGTGCCAGCACCAGGACAGGGAACTATGGCTACACCTTC. It specifies CASTRTGNYGYTF.